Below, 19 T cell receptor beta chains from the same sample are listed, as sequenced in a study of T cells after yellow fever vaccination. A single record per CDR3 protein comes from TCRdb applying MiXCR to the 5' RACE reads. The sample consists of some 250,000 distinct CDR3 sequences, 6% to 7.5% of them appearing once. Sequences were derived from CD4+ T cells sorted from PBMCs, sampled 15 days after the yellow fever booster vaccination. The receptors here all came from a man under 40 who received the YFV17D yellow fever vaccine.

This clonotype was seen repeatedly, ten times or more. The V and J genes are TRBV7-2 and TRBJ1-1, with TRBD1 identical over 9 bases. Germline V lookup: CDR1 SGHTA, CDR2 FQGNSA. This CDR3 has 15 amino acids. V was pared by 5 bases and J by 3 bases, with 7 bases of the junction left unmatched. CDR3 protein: CASSTSGTGYTEAFF. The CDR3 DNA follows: TGTGCCAGCAGCACGTCCGGGACAGGGTACACTGAAGCTTTCTTT.

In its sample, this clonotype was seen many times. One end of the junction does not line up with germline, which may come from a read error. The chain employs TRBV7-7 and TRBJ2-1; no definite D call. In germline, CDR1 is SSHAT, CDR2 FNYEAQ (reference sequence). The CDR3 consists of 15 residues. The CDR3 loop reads CASSIDTGSYNEQFF. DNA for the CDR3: TGTGCTAGCAGCATAGACACTGGCTCCTACAATGAGCAGTTCTTC.

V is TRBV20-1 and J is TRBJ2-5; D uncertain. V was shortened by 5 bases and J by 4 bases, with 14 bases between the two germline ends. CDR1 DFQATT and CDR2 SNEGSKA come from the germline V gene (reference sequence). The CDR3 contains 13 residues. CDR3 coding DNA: TGCAGTGCTGTAGACTCTGGGCCAGAGACCCAGTACTTC. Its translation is CSAVDSGPETQYF.

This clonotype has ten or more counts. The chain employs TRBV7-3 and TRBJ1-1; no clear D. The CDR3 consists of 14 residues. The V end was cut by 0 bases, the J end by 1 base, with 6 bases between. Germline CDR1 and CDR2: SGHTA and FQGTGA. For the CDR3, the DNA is TGTGCCAGCAGCTTAACTTACGGGAACACTGAAGCTTTCTTT. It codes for CASSLTYGNTEAFF.

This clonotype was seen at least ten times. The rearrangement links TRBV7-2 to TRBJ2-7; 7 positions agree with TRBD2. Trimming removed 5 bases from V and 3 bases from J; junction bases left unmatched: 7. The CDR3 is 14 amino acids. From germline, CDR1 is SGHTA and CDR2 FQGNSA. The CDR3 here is CASSTDGGNYEQYF. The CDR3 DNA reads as TGTGCCAGCAGCACGGACGGGGGGAACTACGAGCAGTACTTC.

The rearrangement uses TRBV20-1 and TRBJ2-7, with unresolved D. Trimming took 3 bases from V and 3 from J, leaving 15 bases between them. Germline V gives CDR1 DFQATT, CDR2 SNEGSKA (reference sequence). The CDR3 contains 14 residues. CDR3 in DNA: TGCAGTGCTAGCCCCCTCCCTATAGACTACGAGCAGTACTTC. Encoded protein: CSASPLPIDYEQYF.

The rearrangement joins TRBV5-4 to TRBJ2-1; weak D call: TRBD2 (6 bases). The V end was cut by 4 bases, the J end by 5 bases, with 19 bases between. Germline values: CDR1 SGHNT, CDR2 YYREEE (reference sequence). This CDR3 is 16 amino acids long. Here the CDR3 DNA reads TGTGCCAGCAGCAAGGCCGGGAGTAAAGTCGACAATGAGCAGTTCTTC. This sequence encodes CASSKAGSKVDNEQFF.

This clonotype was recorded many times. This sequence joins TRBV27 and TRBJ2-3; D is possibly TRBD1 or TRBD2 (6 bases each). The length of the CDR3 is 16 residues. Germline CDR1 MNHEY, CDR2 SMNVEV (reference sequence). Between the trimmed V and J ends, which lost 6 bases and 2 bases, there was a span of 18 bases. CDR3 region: CASRSFLGGLTDTQYF. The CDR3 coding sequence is TGTGCCAGCAGATCTTTTCTGGGGGGCCTCACAGATACGCAGTATTTT.

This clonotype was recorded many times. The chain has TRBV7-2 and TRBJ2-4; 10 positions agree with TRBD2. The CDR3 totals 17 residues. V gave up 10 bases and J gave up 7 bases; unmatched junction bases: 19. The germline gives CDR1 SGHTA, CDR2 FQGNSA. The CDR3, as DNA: TGTGCCACAGCCCGGGACTCCCTTAGCGGGAGGACGAACATTCAGTACTTC. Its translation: CATARDSLSGRTNIQYF.

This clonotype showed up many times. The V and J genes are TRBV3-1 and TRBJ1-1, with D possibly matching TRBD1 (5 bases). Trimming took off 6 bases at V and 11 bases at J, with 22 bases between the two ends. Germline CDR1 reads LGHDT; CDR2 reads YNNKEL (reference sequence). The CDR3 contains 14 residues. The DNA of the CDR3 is TGTGCCAGCAGACCCACAGGAAGGGTTTCGGTCGCTTTCTTT. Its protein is CASRPTGRVSVAFF.

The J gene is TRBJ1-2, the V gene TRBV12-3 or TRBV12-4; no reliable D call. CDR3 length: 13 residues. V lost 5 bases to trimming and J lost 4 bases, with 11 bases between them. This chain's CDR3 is CASSLQASYGYTF. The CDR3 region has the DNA TGTGCCAGCAGTCTTCAGGCTTCCTATGGCTACACCTTC.

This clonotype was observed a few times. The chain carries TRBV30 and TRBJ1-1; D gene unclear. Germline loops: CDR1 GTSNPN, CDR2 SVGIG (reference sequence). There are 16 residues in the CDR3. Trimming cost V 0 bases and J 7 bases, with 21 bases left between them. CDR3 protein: CAWSVLNGIRRHEAFF. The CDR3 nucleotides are TGTGCCTGGAGTGTACTCAATGGGATCAGGAGGCATGAAGCTTTCTTT.

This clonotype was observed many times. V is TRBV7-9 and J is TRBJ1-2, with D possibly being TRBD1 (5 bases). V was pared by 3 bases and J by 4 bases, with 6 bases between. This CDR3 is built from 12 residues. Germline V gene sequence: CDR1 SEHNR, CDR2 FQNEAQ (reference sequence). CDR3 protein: CASSFTGYGYTF. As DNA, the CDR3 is TGTGCCAGCAGCTTTACAGGCTATGGCTACACCTTC.

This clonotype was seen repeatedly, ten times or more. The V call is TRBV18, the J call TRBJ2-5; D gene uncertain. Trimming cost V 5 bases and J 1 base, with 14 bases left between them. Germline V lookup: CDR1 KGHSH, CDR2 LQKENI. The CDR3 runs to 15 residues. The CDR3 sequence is CASSSQYIPQETQYF. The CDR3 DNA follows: TGTGCCAGCTCATCGCAGTACATACCCCAAGAGACCCAGTACTTC. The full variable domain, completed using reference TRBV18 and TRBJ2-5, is NAGVMQNPRHLVRRRGQEARLRCSPMKGHSHVYWYRQLPEEGLKFMVYLQKENIIDESGMPKERFSAEFPKEGPSILRIQQVVRGDSAAYFCASSSQYIPQETQYFGPGTRLLVL.

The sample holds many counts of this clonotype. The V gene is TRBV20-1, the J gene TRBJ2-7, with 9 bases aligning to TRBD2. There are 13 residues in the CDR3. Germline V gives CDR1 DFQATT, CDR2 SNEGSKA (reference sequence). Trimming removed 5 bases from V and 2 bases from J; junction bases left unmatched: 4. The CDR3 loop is CSAERGGAYEQYF. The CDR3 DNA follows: TGCAGTGCTGAGCGCGGGGGGGCCTACGAGCAGTACTTC.

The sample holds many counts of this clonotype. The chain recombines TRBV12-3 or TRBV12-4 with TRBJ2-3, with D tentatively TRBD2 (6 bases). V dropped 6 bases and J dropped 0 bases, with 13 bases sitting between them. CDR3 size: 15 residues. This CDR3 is CASSRSGSSTDTQYF. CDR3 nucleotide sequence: TGTGCCAGCAGCCGTAGCGGATCTAGCACAGATACGCAGTATTTT.

The CDR3 protein is CASSLETVVFQYEQYF. In nucleotides, the CDR3 is TGTGCCAGCAGCTTGGAGACGGTGGTTTTTCAATACGAGCAGTACTTC. The chain combines TRBV5-5 with TRBJ2-7; D is ambiguous. Germline CDR1 SGHKS, CDR2 YYEKEE (reference sequence). Trimming cost V 0 bases and J 4 bases, with 17 bases left between them. The CDR3 length is 16 residues.

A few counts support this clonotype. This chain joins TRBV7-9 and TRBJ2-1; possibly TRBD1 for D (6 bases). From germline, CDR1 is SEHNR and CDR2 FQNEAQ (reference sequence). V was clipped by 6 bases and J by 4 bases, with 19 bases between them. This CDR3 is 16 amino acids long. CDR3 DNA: TGTGCCAGCAGTCCCGATAGGGGGAAAGAGTACAATGAGCAGTTCTTC. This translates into CASSPDRGKEYNEQFF.

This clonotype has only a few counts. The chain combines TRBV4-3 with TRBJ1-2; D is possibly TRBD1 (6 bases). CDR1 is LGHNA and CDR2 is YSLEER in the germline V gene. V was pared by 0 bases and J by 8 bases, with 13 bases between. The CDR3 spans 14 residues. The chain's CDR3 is CASSQETTGKGYTF. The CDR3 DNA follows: TGCGCCAGCAGCCAAGAAACCACAGGGAAAGGCTACACCTTC.